The 2 T cell receptor beta chains presented below share a single source sample, sequenced in a study of cytomegalovirus exposure and HLA in healthy donors. The PCR had 60 Vbeta and 13 Jbeta primers. Sequencing used immunoSEQ multiplex PCR; TCRdb keeps in-frame clones, though not all of them. The repertoire holds some 100,000 clones, with 70% to 80% as singletons. The sequenced sample consisted of PBMCs. Receptor source: a woman between 18 and 29 years old in good health and CMV-seropositive.

Only a few counts were recorded for this clone. The chain employs TRBV7-2 and TRBJ1-5; the D is unclear. V was cut by 6 bases and J by 0 bases, with 9 bases left in between. The CDR3 contains 14 residues. Germline V gives CDR1 SGHTA, CDR2 FQGNSA. The CDR3 reads CASSSGLSNQPQHF. The CDR3 DNA is TGTGCCAGCAGTTCCGGACTTAGCAATCAGCCCCAGCATTTT.

As concerns this clone: The germline gene is not matched at one end of the junction; a read error may be the cause. This rearrangement joins TRBV23-1 to TRBJ2-7; D possibly corresponds to TRBD1 (5 bases). TRBV23-1 is recorded as an ORF, its role being uncertain. This CDR3 has 9 residues. The CDR3 DNA reads TGCGCCACCCTTGGGGCTCATAGATTC. This sequence encodes CATLGAHRF.